The source of this T cell receptor beta chain is a study of T-cell reconstitution after alpha-beta-depleted transplantation in children. The library targeted TCRbeta and was prepared with unique molecular identifiers. In TCRdb, the PCR reads were re-called with MiXCR into one record per CDR3 protein. Of some 400,000 distinct CDR3 sequences detected, around 20% appear once; the ten largest clones hold 3.5% to 4%. Trimming left V 0 bases short and J 2 bases short, with 9 bases between. The CDR3 is 15 residues long. Per the germline V gene, CDR1 is ENHRY and CDR2 is SYGVKD. This TCR derives from a human donor who donated a stem cell graft to a child with acute myeloid leukemia. Sample: PBMCs from the stem cell graft donor, taken from the stem cell graft. V gene TRBV10-3 combines with J gene TRBJ2-3; D might be TRBD1 or TRBD2, each matching 5 bases. CDR3 in amino acids: CAISESGDDTDTQYF. The CDR3 DNA is TGTGCCATCAGTGAGTCAGGGGACGACACAGATACGCAGTATTTT.